Below are 14 T cell receptor beta chains sequenced from a single sample in a study of human T cells and chemical hapten exposure. Noted time point: pre-sensitization, week 0. Treatment specified: therapeutic diphenylcyclopropenone sensitization with weekly scalp DPC. MiXCR, run by TCRdb on the RACE reads, gives a single entry per CDR3 protein. The data contain around 200,000 distinct CDR3 sequences, about 31% of them seen just once; the ten biggest clones take up roughly 3%. The sample consisted of whole blood, taken in connection with sensitization to the hapten diphenylcyclopropenone (DPC). Source of these receptors: a woman aged 25-40 years with alopecia areata. Some clones in this sample may be carry-over from other donors' samples.

This clonotype was seen a few times. The V call is TRBV20-1, the J call TRBJ1-2; 8 nucleotides agree with TRBD1. Germline loops: CDR1 DFQATT, CDR2 SNEGSKA (reference sequence). This CDR3 has 15 residues. Trimming cost V 0 bases and J 3 bases; bases outside gene matches: 6. The CDR3 coding sequence is TGCAGTGCTAGAGACCCAGGGGGCGCAGACTATGGCTACACCTTC. It translates to CSARDPGGADYGYTF.

This chain joins TRBV20-1 and TRBJ1-5; the D gene is possibly TRBD1 (5 bases). This CDR3 is 12 amino acids long. CDR1 is DFQATT, CDR2 SNEGSKA, per germline (reference sequence). The germline V and J ends were trimmed by 2 bases and 5 bases, with 7 bases remaining between them. The CDR3 region has the DNA TGCAGTGCTAGACGCAGGGATCAGCCCCAGCATTTT. Amino acids: CSARRRDQPQHF.

This clonotype was seen only a few times. The J gene is TRBJ2-3, the V gene TRBV4-3, with D perhaps matching TRBD2 (6 bases). The CDR3 loop spans 16 amino acids. The V end lost 1 base, the J end lost 1 base, and 12 bases lay between the germline ends. CDR1 LGHNA and CDR2 YSLEER come from the germline V gene. CDR3 loop: CASSQVGGYRTDTQYF. In DNA form, the CDR3 reads TGCGCCAGCAGCCAAGTTGGGGGGTACCGCACAGATACGCAGTATTTT.

This clonotype was counted many times. The chain links TRBV7-2 to TRBJ2-2; maybe TRBD2 (5 bases). Germline loops: CDR1 SGHTA, CDR2 FQGNSA. This CDR3 is 14 amino acids long. Trimming took off 1 base at V and 13 bases at J, with 16 bases between the two ends. DNA of the CDR3: TGTGCCAGCAGCTTAGATTGGTCGGGGTCTGCGCTGTTTTTT. It translates to CASSLDWSGSALFF.

This chain joins TRBV28 and TRBJ2-4; D call uncertain. The V and J ends lost 5 bases and 2 bases respectively, with 13 bases between them. The CDR3 extends over 15 amino acids. Per germline, CDR1 MDHEN and CDR2 SYDVKM. CDR3 residues: CASSPYLDSKNIQYF. The CDR3 DNA is TGTGCCAGCAGTCCCTATTTGGATTCCAAAAACATTCAGTACTTC.

The chain recombines TRBV19 with TRBJ1-5, with TRBD1 matching 12 bases. With V trimmed by 1 base and J by 6 bases, 4 bases remained unmatched. CDR3 length: 16 amino acids. Germline loops: CDR1 LNHDA, CDR2 SQIVND (reference sequence). CDR3 in DNA: TGTGCCAGTAGTATAGTAGGGACAGGGGGCGTTCAGCCCCAGCATTTT. Translation gives CASSIVGTGGVQPQHF.

The chain is built from TRBV29-1 and TRBJ1-2, with D maybe TRBD1 (5 bases). The CDR3 totals 12 residues. V lost 4 bases and J 2 bases, leaving 8 bases between the germline ends. CDR1 and CDR2 (germline): SQVTM, ANQGSEA. Written as DNA, the CDR3 is TGCAGCGTTGTGGGACCGAACTATGGCTACACCTTC. The encoded protein is CSVVGPNYGYTF.

This clonotype was detected only a few times. The chain uses TRBV28 and TRBJ1-5; no clear D. The length of the CDR3 is 15 residues. Trimming shortened V by 7 bases and J by 5 bases, and 18 bases separated the two germline ends. In germline, CDR1 is MDHEN, CDR2 SYDVKM. The DNA of the CDR3 is TGTGCCAGCACCACCGGGAAGGCTTGGGATCAGCCCCAGCATTTT. Translation gives CASTTGKAWDQPQHF.

The chain combines TRBV4-3 with TRBJ1-1; D remains ambiguous. The CDR3 totals 13 residues. The germline CDR1 and CDR2 sequences are LGHNA and YSLEER. The V gene lost 0 bases and the J gene lost 7 bases, with 9 bases spanning the gap. CDR3 sequence reads: CASSQDYGNEAFF. The CDR3 DNA is TGCGCCAGCAGCCAAGATTACGGGAATGAAGCTTTCTTT.

The chain uses TRBV25-1 and TRBJ2-7; a possible D gene is TRBD2 (6 bases). Germline V CDR1 and CDR2: MGHDK, SYGVNS. This CDR3 comprises 14 residues. In DNA, the CDR3 is TGTGCTTCGGGACCACCCGGGAGTCTGTACGAGCAGTACTTC. This codes for CASGPPGSLYEQYF.

V is TRBV4-3 and J is TRBJ2-3; D might be TRBD1 (6 bases). In germline, CDR1 is LGHNA, CDR2 YSLEER. V lost 3 bases and J 5 bases, leaving 12 bases between the germline ends. The CDR3 is 14 residues long. CDR3 sequence reads: CASSQQGFGDTQYF. Here the CDR3 DNA reads TGCGCCAGCAGCCAGCAGGGGTTCGGAGATACGCAGTATTTT.

The chain combines TRBV4-3 with TRBJ1-1; the D gene is possibly TRBD1 (6 bases). Trimming took off 4 bases at V and 1 base at J, with 16 bases between the two ends. CDR3 size: 16 residues. The germline V gene has CDR1 LGHNA and CDR2 YSLEER. CDR3 sequence: CASSRGTRRENTEAFF. In nucleotides, the CDR3 is TGCGCCAGCAGCCGTGGGACACGAAGGGAGAACACTGAAGCTTTCTTT.

The table lists this clonotype with a few counts. This rearrangement joins TRBV20-1 to TRBJ2-1, with a weak D call TRBD2 (7 bases). Trimming removed 6 bases at V and 6 bases at J, with 18 bases between. The CDR3 is 14 residues long. Germline V lookup: CDR1 DFQATT, CDR2 SNEGSKA (reference sequence). The CDR3 here is CSAPGGQVVNEQFF. The CDR3 coding sequence is TGCAGTGCCCCGGGGGGCCAGGTAGTCAATGAGCAGTTCTTC.

The V and J genes are TRBV27 and TRBJ1-2; no definite D call. This CDR3 has 11 residues. Between the trimmed V and J ends, which lost 2 bases and 11 bases, there was a span of 9 bases. Germline assignment: CDR1 MNHEY and CDR2 SMNVEV (reference sequence). The CDR3 loop is CASSLTRCYTF. DNA of the CDR3: TGTGCCAGCAGTTTAACCAGGTGTTACACCTTC.